These 26 T cell receptor beta chains share one sample of origin, sequenced in a study of shared clonotypes between healthy human individuals. Here immunoSEQ multiplex PCR was the method, and the copy in TCRdb shows in-frame clones only, minus some. The repertoire holds around 510,000 clones, about 96% seen once, with 0.05% to 0.08% in the top ten. The source material was naive CD4+ T cells sorted from blood. This sample's subset: CD45RA+ positively selected. These receptors came from a woman in her 30s in good health.

The V call is TRBV18, the J call TRBJ2-7; D may be TRBD1 (6 bases). V was cut by 4 bases and J by 3 bases, with 13 bases left in between. The CDR3 covers 14 residues. Germline V gives CDR1 KGHSH, CDR2 LQKENI. In DNA, the CDR3 is TGTGCCAGCTCACTTGGGGAACAGGGCTACGAGCAGTACTTC. Amino acids: CASSLGEQGYEQYF.

The rearrangement links TRBV15 to TRBJ1-1; D is uncertain. Germline CDR1 LNHNV, CDR2 YYDKDF (reference sequence). Deletions cut 0 bases from V and 10 bases from J, with 12 bases between. The CDR3 is 13 residues long. DNA for the CDR3: TGTGCCACCAGCAGAGACCTGGCGTCTAGAGCTTTCTTT. This gives the protein CATSRDLASRAFF.

This chain connects TRBV19 to TRBJ1-2, with TRBD1 as a possible D gene (5 bases). The CDR3 totals 13 residues. With 2 bases removed from V and 7 bases from J, the gap between germline ends came to 11 bases. From germline, CDR1 is LNHDA and CDR2 SQIVND (reference sequence). The CDR3 sequence: CASSIRGSSGYTF. DNA for the CDR3: TGTGCCAGTAGTATAAGGGGTTCGAGTGGCTACACCTTC.

This chain connects TRBV9 to TRBJ1-3, with D possibly being TRBD1 (6 bases). CDR1 is SGDLS and CDR2 is YYNGEE in the germline V gene. The germline V and J ends were trimmed by 3 bases and 4 bases, with 11 bases remaining between them. The CDR3 totals 14 residues. This chain's CDR3 is CASSAGTMGNTIYF. The CDR3 DNA reads as TGTGCCAGCAGCGCCGGGACAATGGGAAACACCATATATTTT.

The chain couples TRBV5-6 to TRBJ1-1, with a tentative D call TRBD1 (5 bases). Germline loops: CDR1 SGHDT, CDR2 YYEEEE. V gave up 4 bases and J gave up 5 bases, with 15 bases separating them. The CDR3 has 14 residues. The CDR3: CASSLIRGSTEAFF. The CDR3 DNA follows: TGTGCCAGCAGCCTAATAAGGGGCTCAACTGAAGCTTTCTTT.

This clone was seen a single time. The chain joins TRBV6-1 to TRBJ2-1, with 7 bases fitting TRBD2. CDR1 is MNHNS and CDR2 is SASEGT in the germline V gene. V was clipped by 3 bases and J by 0 bases; unmatched bases: 8. This CDR3 has 17 amino acids. DNA for the CDR3: TGTGCCAGCAGTGATCGATGGGGGGGAGTCTCCTACAATGAGCAGTTCTTC. It encodes CASSDRWGGVSYNEQFF.

The genes are TRBV11-1 and TRBJ1-2; D is perhaps TRBD1 (6 bases). The germline V and J ends were trimmed by 6 bases and 3 bases, with 14 bases remaining between them. This CDR3 comprises 14 residues. The germline V gene has CDR1 SGHAT and CDR2 FQDESV (reference sequence). This CDR3 reads CASSGGGFDYGYTF. The CDR3, as DNA: TGTGCCAGCAGTGGAGGGGGATTCGACTATGGCTACACCTTC.

As concerns this clone: Other DNA sequences in this specimen translate into the identical CDR3. The chain combines TRBV18 with TRBJ2-7, with D possibly being TRBD1 or TRBD2 (5 bases each). This CDR3 region has 13 residues. CDR1 is KGHSH, CDR2 LQKENI, per germline. Trimming removed 2 bases from V and 1 base from J, with 6 bases in between. The CDR3 loop reads CASSPGGSYEQYF. CDR3 DNA sequence: TGTGCCAGCTCACCAGGGGGATCCTACGAGCAGTACTTC.

This chain uses TRBV10-3 with TRBJ2-7; TRBD1 might be the D (6 bases). V lost 10 bases and J lost 1, with 14 bases in between. From germline, CDR1 is ENHRY and CDR2 SYGVKD. This CDR3 region has 13 residues. This chain's CDR3 is CASRGHSSYEQYF. In DNA, the CDR3 is TGTGCCAGCAGGGGACATTCATCCTACGAGCAGTACTTC.

J is TRBJ1-5 and V is TRBV19, with 7 bases matching TRBD1. Losses at the gene ends were 3 bases for V and 0 bases for J; bases not matched to a gene: 5. This CDR3 spans 16 amino acids. CDR1 is LNHDA, CDR2 SQIVND, per germline (reference sequence). CDR3 coding DNA: TGTGCCAGTAGTATTTGGGGACAGACTAGCAATCAGCCCCAGCATTTT. Translation: CASSIWGQTSNQPQHF.

The genes are TRBV21-1 and TRBJ2-5; the D call TRBD1 from the table was never checked on the DNA. TRBV21-1 is flagged as a pseudogene. This CDR3 spans 15 amino acids. The CDR3 DNA reads as TGTGCCAGCAGCCTACTCCCGGGACAGCAAGAGACCCAGTACTTC. This gives the protein CASSLLPGQQETQYF.

The V gene is TRBV28, the J gene TRBJ2-7; 7 nucleotides line up with TRBD2. Trimming at V came to 1 base and at J to 4 bases, leaving 4 bases not matched to a gene. Germline loops: CDR1 MDHEN, CDR2 SYDVKM. The CDR3 runs 14 residues. The CDR3, as DNA: TGTGCCAGCAGTTTATCTGTTAGCGGGTACGAGCAGTACTTC. Its protein is CASSLSVSGYEQYF.

The chain has TRBV29-1 and TRBJ1-1; D is perhaps TRBD1 (5 bases). The CDR3 covers 13 residues. The germline V gene has CDR1 SQVTM and CDR2 ANQGSEA. Trimming removed 5 bases from V and 2 bases from J, with 12 bases in between. CDR3 in amino acids: CSVMGRLNTEAFF. Here the CDR3 DNA reads TGCAGCGTTATGGGACGGCTAAACACTGAAGCTTTCTTT.

CDR3 residues: CASSEEEWGYSNQPQHF. DNA for the CDR3: TGTGCCAGCAGTGAAGAGGAATGGGGGTATAGCAATCAGCCCCAGCATTTT. The rearrangement joins TRBV2 to TRBJ1-5; the D gene is possibly TRBD1 (5 bases). The germline CDR1 and CDR2 sequences are SNHLY and FYNNEI. The CDR3 has 17 amino acids. Trimming took off 1 base at V and 0 bases at J, with 13 bases between the two ends.

The CDR3 DNA is TGTGCCATCAGTGGTTCTTTCGGAGGGGGCGTAGGTTCACCCCTCCACTTT. Its translation: CAISGSFGGGVGSPLHF. The chain carries TRBV10-3 and TRBJ1-6, with 7 bases that match TRBD1. J gave up 9 bases and V 4 bases, and 15 bases lay outside the gene matches. Germline lookup yields CDR1 ENHRY and CDR2 SYGVKD. The CDR3 totals 17 residues.

This clone was seen only once. The chain uses TRBV2 and TRBJ2-7; TRBD1 might be the D (6 bases). The CDR3 length is 14 residues. Trimming removed 4 bases at V and 4 bases at J, with 14 bases between. CDR1 and CDR2 (germline): SNHLY, FYNNEI. The CDR3 sequence is CASSGQARVYEQYF. CDR3 DNA sequence: TGTGCCAGCAGTGGACAGGCCCGGGTATACGAGCAGTACTTC.

The chain uses TRBV4-1 and TRBJ1-1; possible D gene TRBD1, 6 bases. The CDR3 totals 17 residues. The V end lost 0 bases, the J end lost 3 bases, and 17 bases lay between the germline ends. From germline, CDR1 is MGHRA and CDR2 YSYEKL. CDR3 bases: TGCGCCAGCAGCCAAGATCGCGTGGGGGCGATCGACACTGAAGCTTTCTTT. Protein product: CASSQDRVGAIDTEAFF.

The CDR3 DNA is TGTGCCAGTAGGATACAGGGGCGGAACACTGAAGCTTTCTTT. Translating it yields CASRIQGRNTEAFF. The gene calls are TRBV19 and TRBJ1-1; 7 bases line up with TRBD1. This CDR3 has 14 residues. Germline V gives CDR1 LNHDA, CDR2 SQIVND (reference sequence). V was pared by 6 bases and J by 1 base, with 5 bases of the junction left unmatched.

The chain couples TRBV28 to TRBJ2-7, with D possibly matching TRBD2 (6 bases). Germline V gene sequence: CDR1 MDHEN, CDR2 SYDVKM. The CDR3 runs to 16 residues. V dropped 5 bases and J dropped 0 bases, with 17 bases sitting between them. The CDR3 here is CASSKDFGGASYEQYF. The CDR3 coding sequence is TGTGCCAGCAGTAAGGACTTCGGCGGGGCCTCCTACGAGCAGTACTTC.

The chain has TRBV9 and TRBJ2-7; D is ambiguous. CDR1 and CDR2 from the germline V gene are SGDLS and YYNGEE. The CDR3 runs 9 residues. The CDR3 DNA is TGTGCCAGCAGCGTATTAGTCCGGGTC. This gives the protein CASSVLVRV.

To note about this clone: The same CDR3 can be traced to other DNA sequences in this sample. V is TRBV18 and J is TRBJ1-5, with no clear D. This CDR3 spans 14 amino acids. Trimming pared 5 bases from V and 0 bases from J, leaving 8 bases between. Germline V gives CDR1 KGHSH, CDR2 LQKENI. CDR3 coding DNA: TGTGCCAGCTCATCGGTAGATAGCAATCAGCCCCAGCATTTT. Translating it yields CASSSVDSNQPQHF. Based on the CDR3 plus reference TRBV18 and TRBJ1-5, the full variable domain is NAGVMQNPRHLVRRRGQEARLRCSPMKGHSHVYWYRQLPEEGLKFMVYLQKENIIDESGMPKERFSAEFPKEGPSILRIQQVVRGDSAAYFCASSSVDSNQPQHFGDGTRLSIL.

The chain has TRBV27 and TRBJ1-2; 7 bases agree with TRBD1. This CDR3 contains 14 residues. Germline trimming cut 6 bases from V and 8 bases from J; bases unmatched to any gene: 12. Per germline, CDR1 MNHEY and CDR2 SMNVEV (reference sequence). CDR3 sequence reads: CASRPGQRVFGYTF. Here the CDR3 DNA reads TGTGCCAGCAGGCCGGGACAGCGTGTATTCGGCTACACCTTC.

The chain employs TRBV5-1 and TRBJ1-5; possibly TRBD1 for D (5 bases). The CDR3 consists of 14 residues. Looked up from germline, CDR1 is SGHRS and CDR2 is YFSETQ. V dropped 3 bases and J dropped 7 bases, with 14 bases sitting between them. The DNA of the CDR3 is TGCGCCAGCAGCTGGGGGACTGTGGGGCAGCCCCAGCATTTT. Translated, it gives CASSWGTVGQPQHF.

Comments on this clone: The sample holds other DNA sequences that translate to the same CDR3. The chain employs TRBV5-1 and TRBJ1-1, with D hard to call. CDR1 and CDR2 from the germline V gene are SGHRS and YFSETQ. This CDR3 is 12 amino acids long. V was shortened by 5 bases and J by 3 bases, with 8 bases between the two germline ends. The CDR3 loop reads CASRKGYTEAFF. CDR3 DNA: TGCGCCAGCAGAAAGGGTTACACTGAAGCTTTCTTT.

CDR3 nucleotides: TGTGCCAGCAGTCCGACGGGACTAGCATACAATGAGCAGTTCTTC. Translated, it gives CASSPTGLAYNEQFF. V usage is TRBV6-1 and J usage is TRBJ2-1; 9 bases agree with TRBD2. Germline CDR1 reads MNHNS; CDR2 reads SASEGT. V shed 5 bases, J shed 4 bases, and the junction held 6 bases outside the gene matches. The CDR3 length is 15 residues.

This clone was seen just once. The CDR3 DNA sequence: TGCGCCAGCAGTGAGTCTGTCAGGGGGCCTGGAAACACCATATATTTT. Encoded protein: CASSESVRGPGNTIYF. J is TRBJ1-3 and V is TRBV10-1, with 8 bases identical to TRBD1. Germline CDR1 WNHNN, CDR2 SYGVQD (reference sequence). The CDR3 runs 16 residues. Losses at the gene ends were 0 bases for V and 2 bases for J; bases not matched to a gene: 3.